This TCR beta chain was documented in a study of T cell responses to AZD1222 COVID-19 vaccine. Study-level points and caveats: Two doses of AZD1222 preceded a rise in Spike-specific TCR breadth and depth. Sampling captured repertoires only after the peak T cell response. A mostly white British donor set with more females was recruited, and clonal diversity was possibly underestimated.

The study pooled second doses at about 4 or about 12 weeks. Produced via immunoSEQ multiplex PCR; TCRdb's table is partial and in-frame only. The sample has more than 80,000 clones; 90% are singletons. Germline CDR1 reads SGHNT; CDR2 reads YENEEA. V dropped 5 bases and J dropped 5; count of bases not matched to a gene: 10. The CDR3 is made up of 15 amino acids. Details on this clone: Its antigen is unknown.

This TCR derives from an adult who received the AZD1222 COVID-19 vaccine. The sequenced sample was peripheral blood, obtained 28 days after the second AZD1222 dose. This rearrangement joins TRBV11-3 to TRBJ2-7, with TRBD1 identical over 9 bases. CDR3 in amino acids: CASSPVRDRVHEQYF. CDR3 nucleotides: TGTGCCAGCAGCCCCGTCCGGGACAGGGTCCACGAGCAGTACTTC. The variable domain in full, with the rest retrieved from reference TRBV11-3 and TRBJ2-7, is EAGVVQSPRYKIIEKKQPVAFWCNPISGHNTLYWYLQNLGQGPELLIRYENEEAVDDSQLPKDRFSAERLKGVDSTLKIQPAELGDSAVYLCASSPVRDRVHEQYFGPGTRLTVT.